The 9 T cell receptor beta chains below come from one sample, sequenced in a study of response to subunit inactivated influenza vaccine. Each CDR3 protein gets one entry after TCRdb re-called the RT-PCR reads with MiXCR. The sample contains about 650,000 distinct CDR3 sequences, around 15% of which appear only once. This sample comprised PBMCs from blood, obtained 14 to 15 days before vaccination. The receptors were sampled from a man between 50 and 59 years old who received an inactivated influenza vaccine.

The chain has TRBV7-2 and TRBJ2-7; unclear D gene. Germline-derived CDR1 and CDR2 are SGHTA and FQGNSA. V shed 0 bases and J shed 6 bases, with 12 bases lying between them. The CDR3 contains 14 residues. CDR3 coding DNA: TGTGCCAGCAGCTTAGCCATGCGCTCGGGCGAGCAGTACTTC. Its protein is CASSLAMRSGEQYF.

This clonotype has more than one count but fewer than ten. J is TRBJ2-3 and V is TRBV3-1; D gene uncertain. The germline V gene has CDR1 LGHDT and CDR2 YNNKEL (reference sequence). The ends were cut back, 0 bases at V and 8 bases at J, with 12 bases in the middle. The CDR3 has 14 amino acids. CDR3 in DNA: TGTGCCAGCAGCCAAGATAGGGCAGCAGGTACGCAGTATTTT. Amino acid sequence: CASSQDRAAGTQYF.

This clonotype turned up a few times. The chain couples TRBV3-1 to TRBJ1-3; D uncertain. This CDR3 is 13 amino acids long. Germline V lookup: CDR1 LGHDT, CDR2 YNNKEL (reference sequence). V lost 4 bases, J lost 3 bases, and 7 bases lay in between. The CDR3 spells CASSPEVGNTIYF. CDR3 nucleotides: TGTGCCAGCAGCCCGGAGGTTGGAAACACCATATATTTT.

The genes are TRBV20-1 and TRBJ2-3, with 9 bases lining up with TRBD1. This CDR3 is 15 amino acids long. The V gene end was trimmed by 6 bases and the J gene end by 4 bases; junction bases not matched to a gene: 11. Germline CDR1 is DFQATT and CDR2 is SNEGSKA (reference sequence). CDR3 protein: CSAPNTGGVSDTQYF. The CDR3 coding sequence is TGCAGTGCACCGAATACAGGGGGCGTCTCAGATACGCAGTATTTT.

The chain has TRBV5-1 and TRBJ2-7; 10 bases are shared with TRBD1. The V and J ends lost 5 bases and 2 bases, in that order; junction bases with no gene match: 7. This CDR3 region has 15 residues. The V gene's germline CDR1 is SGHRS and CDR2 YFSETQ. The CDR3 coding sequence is TGCGCCAGCAGTCGAGACGGGACAGGGGCCTACGAGCAGTACTTC. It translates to CASSRDGTGAYEQYF. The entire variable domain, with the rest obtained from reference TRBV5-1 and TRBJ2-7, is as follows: KAGVTQTPRYLIKTRGQQVTLSCSPISGHRSVSWYQQTPGQGLQFLFEYFSETQRNKGNFPGRFSGRQFSNSRSEMNVSTLELGDSALYLCASSRDGTGAYEQYFGPGTRLTVT.

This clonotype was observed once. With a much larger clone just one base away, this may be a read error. The DNA of the CDR3 is TGTGCCAGCAGTTTATGGGTGACCGGGGAGCTGTTTTTT. Translated, it gives CASSLWVTGELFF. The chain employs TRBV27 and TRBJ2-2, with no clear D. CDR3 size: 13 residues. Trimming took off 1 base at V and 5 bases at J, with 5 bases between the two ends. Germline CDR1 reads MNHEY; CDR2 reads SMNVEV (reference sequence).

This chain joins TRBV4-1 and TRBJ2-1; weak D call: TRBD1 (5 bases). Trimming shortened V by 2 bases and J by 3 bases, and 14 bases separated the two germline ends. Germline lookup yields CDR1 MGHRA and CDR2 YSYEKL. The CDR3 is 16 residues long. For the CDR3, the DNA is TGCGCCAGCAGCCAAAGGGCAGGGATAAACTACAATGAGCAGTTCTTC. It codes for CASSQRAGINYNEQFF.

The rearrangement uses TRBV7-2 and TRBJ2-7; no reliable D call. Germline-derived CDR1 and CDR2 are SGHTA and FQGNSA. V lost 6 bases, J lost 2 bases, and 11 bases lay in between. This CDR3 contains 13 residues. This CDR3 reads CASRDQPPYEQYF. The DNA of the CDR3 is TGTGCCAGCAGAGATCAACCCCCCTACGAGCAGTACTTC.

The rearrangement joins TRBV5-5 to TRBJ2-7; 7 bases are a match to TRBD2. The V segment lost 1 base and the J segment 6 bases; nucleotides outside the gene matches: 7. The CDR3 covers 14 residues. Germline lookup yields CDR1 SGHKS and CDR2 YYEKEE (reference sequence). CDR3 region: CASSLSSREGEQYF. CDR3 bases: TGTGCCAGCAGCTTGTCGAGCAGGGAGGGCGAGCAGTACTTC. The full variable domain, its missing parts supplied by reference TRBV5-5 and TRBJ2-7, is DAGVTQSPTHLIKTRGQQVTLRCSPISGHKSVSWYQQVLGQGPQFIFQYYEKEERGRGNFPDRFSARQFPNYSSELNVNALLLGDSALYLCASSLSSREGEQYFGPGTRLTVT.